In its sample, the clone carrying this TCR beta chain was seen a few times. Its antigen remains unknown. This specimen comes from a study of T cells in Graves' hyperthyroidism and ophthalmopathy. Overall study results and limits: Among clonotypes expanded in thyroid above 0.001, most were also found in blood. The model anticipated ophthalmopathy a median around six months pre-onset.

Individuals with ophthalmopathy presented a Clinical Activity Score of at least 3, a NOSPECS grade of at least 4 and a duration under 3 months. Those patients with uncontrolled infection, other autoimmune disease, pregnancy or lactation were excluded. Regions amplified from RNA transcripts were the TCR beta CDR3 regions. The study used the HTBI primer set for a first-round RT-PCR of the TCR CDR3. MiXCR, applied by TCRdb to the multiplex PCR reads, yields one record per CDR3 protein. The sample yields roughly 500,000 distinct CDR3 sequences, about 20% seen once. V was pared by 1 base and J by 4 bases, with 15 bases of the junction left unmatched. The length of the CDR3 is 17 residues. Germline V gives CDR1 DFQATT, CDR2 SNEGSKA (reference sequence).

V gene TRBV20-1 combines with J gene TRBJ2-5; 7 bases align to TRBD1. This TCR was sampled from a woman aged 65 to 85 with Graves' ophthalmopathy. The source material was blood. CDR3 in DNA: TGCAGTGCTAGAGGCCTGAGGGGGCGCCGTGGCGGAGAGACCCAGTACTTC. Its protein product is CSARGLRGRRGGETQYF.